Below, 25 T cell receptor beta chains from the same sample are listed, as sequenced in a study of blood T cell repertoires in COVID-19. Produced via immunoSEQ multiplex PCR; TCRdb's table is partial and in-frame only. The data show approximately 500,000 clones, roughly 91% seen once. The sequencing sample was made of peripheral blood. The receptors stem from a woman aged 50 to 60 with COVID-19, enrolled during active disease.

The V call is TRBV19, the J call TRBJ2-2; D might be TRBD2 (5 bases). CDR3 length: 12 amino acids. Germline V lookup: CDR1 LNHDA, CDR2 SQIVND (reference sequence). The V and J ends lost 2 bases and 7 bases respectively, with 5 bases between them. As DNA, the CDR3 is TGTGCCAGTAGTATACGGGGCGGGGAGCTGTTTTTT. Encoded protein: CASSIRGGELFF.

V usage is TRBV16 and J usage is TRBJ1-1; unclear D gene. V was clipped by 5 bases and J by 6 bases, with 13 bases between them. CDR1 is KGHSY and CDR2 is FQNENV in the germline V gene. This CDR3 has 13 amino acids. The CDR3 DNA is TGTGCCAGCAGCGGGCTCCCTCATTCTGAAGCTTTCTTT. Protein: CASSGLPHSEAFF.

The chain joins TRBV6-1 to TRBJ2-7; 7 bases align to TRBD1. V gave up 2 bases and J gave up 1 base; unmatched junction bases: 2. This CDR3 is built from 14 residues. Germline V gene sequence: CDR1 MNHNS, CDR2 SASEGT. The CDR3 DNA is TGTGCCAGCAGTGAACTGGGACAGTCCTACGAGCAGTACTTC. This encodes CASSELGQSYEQYF.

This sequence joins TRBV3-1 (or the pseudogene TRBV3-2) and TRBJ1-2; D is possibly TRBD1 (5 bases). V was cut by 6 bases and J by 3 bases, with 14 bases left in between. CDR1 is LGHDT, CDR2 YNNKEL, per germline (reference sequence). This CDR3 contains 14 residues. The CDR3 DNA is TGTGCCAGCAGAACTTCCCCGGGGGACTATGGCTACACCTTC. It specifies CASRTSPGDYGYTF.

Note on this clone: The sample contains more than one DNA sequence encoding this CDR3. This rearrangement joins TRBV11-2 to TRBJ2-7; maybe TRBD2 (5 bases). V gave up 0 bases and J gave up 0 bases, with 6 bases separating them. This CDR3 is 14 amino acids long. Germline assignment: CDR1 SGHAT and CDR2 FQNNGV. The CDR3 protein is CASSLDRGSYEQYF. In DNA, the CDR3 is TGTGCCAGCAGCTTAGATCGGGGCTCCTACGAGCAGTACTTC.

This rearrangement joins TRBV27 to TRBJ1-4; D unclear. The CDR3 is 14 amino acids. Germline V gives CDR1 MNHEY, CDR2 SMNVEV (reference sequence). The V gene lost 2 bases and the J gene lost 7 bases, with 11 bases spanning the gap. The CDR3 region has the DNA TGTGCCAGCAGTTTAAGTTGGAGACTTGAAAAACTGTTTTTT. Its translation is CASSLSWRLEKLFF.

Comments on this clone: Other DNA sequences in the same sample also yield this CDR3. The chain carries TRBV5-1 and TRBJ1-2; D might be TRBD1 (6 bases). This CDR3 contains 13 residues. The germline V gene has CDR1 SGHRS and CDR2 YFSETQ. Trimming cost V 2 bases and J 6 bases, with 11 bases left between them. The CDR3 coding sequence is TGCGCCAGCAGCTTAGCAGGGGTCGATGGCTACACCTTC. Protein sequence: CASSLAGVDGYTF.

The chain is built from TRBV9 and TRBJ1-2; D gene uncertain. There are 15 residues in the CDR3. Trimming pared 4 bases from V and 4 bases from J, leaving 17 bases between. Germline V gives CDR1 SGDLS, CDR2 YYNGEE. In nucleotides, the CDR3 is TGTGCCAGCAGCCCTTTCGACATCACGCCCTATGGCTACACCTTC. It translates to CASSPFDITPYGYTF.

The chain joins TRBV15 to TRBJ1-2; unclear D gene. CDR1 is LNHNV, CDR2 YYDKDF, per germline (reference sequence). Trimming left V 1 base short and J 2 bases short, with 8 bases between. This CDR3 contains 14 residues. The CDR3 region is CATSRGYGNYGYTF. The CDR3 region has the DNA TGTGCCACCAGCAGAGGTTACGGGAACTATGGCTACACCTTC.

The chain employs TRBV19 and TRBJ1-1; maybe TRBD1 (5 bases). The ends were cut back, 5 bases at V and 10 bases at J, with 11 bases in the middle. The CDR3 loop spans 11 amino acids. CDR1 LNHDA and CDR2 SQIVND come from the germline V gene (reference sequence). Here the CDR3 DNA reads TGTGCCAGTAGTGAGCGAAGGGGAGCTTTCTTT. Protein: CASSERRGAFF.

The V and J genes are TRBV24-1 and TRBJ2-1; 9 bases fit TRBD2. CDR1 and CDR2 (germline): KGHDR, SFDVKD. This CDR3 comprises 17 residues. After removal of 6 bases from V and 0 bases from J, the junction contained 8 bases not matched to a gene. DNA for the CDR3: TGTGCCACCAGTACCCGTAGCGGGGGCTTCTCCTACAATGAGCAGTTCTTC. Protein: CATSTRSGGFSYNEQFF.

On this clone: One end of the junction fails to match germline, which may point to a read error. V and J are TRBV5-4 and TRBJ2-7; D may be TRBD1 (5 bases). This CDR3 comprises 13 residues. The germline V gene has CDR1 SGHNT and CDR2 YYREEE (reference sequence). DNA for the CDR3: TGTGCCAGCAGCTTGGAGGGGTCGTACGGGCAGTACTTC. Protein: CASSLEGSYGQYF. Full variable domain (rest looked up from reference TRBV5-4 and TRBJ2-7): ETGVTQSPTHLIKTRGQQVTLRCSSQSGHNTVSWYQQALGQGPQFIFQYYREEENGRGNFPPRFSGLQFPNYSSELNVNALELDDSALYLCASSLEGSYGQYFGPGTRLTVT.

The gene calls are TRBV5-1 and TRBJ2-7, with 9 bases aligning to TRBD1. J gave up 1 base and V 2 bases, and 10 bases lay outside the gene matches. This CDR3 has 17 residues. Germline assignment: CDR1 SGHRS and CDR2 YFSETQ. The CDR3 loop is CASSFAARGQGSYEQYF. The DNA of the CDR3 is TGCGCCAGCAGCTTTGCGGCTCGAGGACAGGGGTCCTACGAGCAGTACTTC.

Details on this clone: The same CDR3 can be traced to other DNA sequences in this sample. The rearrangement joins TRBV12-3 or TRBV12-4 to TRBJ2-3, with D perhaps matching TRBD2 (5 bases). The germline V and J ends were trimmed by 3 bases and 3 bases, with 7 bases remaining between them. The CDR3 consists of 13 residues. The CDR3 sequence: CASSLTGTDTQYF. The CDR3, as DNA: TGTGCCAGCAGTTTGACGGGAACAGATACGCAGTATTTT.

The CDR3 reads CASSNNQPQHF. CDR3 DNA sequence: TGCGCCAGCAGTAACAATCAGCCCCAGCATTTT. The chain has TRBV5-1 and TRBJ1-5, with D unresolved. CDR3 size: 11 residues. Germline-derived CDR1 and CDR2 are SGHRS and YFSETQ. The V and J ends lost 5 bases and 3 bases respectively, with 3 bases between them.

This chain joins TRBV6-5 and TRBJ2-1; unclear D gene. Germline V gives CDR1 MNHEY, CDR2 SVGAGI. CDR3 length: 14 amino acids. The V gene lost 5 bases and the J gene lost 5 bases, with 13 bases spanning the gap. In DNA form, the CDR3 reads TGTGCCAGCAGTCGTCGCTACAGAAACAATGAGCAGTTCTTC. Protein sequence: CASSRRYRNNEQFF.

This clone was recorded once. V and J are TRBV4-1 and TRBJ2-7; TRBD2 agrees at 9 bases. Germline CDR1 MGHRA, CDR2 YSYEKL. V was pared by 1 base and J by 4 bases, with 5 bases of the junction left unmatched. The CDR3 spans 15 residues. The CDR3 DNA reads TGCGCCAGCAGCCAAGGGAGCCTAGCGGGGTACGAGCAGTACTTC. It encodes CASSQGSLAGYEQYF.

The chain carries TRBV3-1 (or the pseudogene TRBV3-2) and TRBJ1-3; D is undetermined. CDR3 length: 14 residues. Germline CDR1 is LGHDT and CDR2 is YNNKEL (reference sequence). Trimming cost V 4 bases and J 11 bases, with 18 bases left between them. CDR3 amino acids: CASSPVGSGAAIYF. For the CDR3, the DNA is TGTGCCAGCAGCCCAGTGGGTTCGGGAGCCGCCATATATTTT.

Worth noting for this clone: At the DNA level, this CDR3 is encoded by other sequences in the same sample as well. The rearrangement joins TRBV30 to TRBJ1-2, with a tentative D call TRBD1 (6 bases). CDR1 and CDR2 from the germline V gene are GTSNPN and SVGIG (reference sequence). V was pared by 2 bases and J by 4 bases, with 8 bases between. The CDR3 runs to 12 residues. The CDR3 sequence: CAWSTGSYGYTF. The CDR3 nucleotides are TGTGCCTGGAGTACAGGGAGCTATGGCTACACCTTC. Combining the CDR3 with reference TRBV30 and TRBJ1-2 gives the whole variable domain SQTIHQWPATLVQPVGSPLSLECTVEGTSNPNLYWYRQAAGRGLQLLFYSVGIGQISSEVPQNLSASRPQDRQFILSSKKLLLSDSGFYLCAWSTGSYGYTFGSGTRLTVV.

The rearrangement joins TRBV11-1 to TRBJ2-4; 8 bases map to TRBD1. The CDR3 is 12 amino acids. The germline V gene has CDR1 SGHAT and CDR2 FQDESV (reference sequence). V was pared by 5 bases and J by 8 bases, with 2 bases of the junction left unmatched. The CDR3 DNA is TGTGCCAGCAGCGCGGACAGGGACATTCAGTACTTC. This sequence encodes CASSADRDIQYF.

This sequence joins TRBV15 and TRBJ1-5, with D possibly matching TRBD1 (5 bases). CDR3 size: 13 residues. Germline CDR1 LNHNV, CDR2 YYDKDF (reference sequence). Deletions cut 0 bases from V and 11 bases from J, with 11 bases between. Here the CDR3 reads CATSRDPAGAQHF. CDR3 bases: TGTGCCACCAGCAGAGATCCGGCGGGGGCCCAGCATTTT.

The CDR3 sequence is CSASRQASTDTQYF. The CDR3 coding sequence is TGCAGTGCTAGTAGGCAGGCTAGCACAGATACGCAGTATTTT. J is TRBJ2-3 and V is TRBV20-1; no clear D gene. The ends were cut back, 3 bases at V and 0 bases at J, with 10 bases in the middle. Germline V gene data show CDR1 as DFQATT and CDR2 as SNEGSKA (reference sequence). This CDR3 spans 14 amino acids.

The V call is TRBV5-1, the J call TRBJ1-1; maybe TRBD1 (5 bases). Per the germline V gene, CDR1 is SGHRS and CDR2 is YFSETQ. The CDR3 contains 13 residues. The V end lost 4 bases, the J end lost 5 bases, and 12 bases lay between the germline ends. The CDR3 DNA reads TGCGCCAGCAGCGTCTCGGGACTTACTGAAGCTTTCTTT. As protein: CASSVSGLTEAFF.

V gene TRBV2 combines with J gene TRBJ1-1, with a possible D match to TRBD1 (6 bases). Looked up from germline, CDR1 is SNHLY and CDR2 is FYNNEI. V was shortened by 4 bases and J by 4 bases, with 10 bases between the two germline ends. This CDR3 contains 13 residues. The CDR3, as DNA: TGTGCCAGCAGTGCGACAGGTCTCACTGAAGCTTTCTTT. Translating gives CASSATGLTEAFF.

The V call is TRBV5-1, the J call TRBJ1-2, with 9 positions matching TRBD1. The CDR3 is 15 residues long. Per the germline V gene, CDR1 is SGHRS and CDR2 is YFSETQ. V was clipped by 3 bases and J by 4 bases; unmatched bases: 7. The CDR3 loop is CASSWGDRDSYGYTF. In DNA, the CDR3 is TGCGCCAGCAGCTGGGGGGACAGGGATAGCTATGGCTACACCTTC.